Ten or more counts support the clone carrying this TCR beta chain. The sample holds other DNA sequences that translate to the same CDR3. This entry comes from a study of T cells after posttransplantation cyclophosphamide. This CDR3 has 15 residues. V lost 3 bases to trimming and J lost 2 bases; unmatched junction nucleotides: 3. Germline V CDR1 and CDR2: MRHNA, SNTAGT. The method was immunoSEQ multiplex PCR; TCRdb's version includes in-frame clones alone and lacks a portion of them. Listed here are around 35,000 clones without any singletons, the top ten holding roughly 1.1%. Specimen: PBMCs. This chain uses TRBV6-4 with TRBJ2-3; 9 bases line up with TRBD2. This clonotype was sampled from a girl between 5 and 17 years old in good health, CMV-negative, and a related stem cell transplant donor. In nucleotides, the CDR3 is TGTGCCAGCAGTGAGGGCGGGGGGGCCACAGATACGCAGTATTTT. Its translation is CASSEGGGATDTQYF.